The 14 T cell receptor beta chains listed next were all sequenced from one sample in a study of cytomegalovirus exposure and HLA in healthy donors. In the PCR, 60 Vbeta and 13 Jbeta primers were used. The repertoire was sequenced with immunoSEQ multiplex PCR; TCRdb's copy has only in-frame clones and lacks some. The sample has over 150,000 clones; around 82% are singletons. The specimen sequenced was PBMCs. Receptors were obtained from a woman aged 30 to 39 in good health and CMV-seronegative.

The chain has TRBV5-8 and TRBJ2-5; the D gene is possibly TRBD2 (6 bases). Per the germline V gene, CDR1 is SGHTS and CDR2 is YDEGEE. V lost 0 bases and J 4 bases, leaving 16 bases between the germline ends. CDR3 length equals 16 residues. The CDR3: CASSLGGRGSPETQYF. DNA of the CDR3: TGTGCCAGCAGCTTGGGGGGCCGGGGGAGCCCAGAGACCCAGTACTTC.

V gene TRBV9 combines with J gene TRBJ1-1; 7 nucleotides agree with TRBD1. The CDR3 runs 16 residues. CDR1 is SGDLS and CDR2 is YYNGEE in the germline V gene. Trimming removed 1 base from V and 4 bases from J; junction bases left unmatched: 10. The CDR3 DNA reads TGTGCCAGCAGCGTATCGGCAGGGGGTTTCGGCACTGAAGCTTTCTTT. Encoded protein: CASSVSAGGFGTEAFF.

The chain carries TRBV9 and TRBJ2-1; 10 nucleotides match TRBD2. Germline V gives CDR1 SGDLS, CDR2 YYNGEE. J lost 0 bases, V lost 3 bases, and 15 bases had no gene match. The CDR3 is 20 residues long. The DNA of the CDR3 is TGTGCCAGCAGCGCCCTCCAAGCGGGGGGGTCACTAAGCTCCTACAATGAGCAGTTCTTC. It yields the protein CASSALQAGGSLSSYNEQFF. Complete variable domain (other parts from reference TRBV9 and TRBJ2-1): DSGVTQTPKHLITATGQRVTLRCSPRSGDLSVYWYQQSLDQGLQFLIQYYNGEERAKGNILERFSAQQFPDLHSELNLSSLELGDSALYFCASSALQAGGSLSSYNEQFFGPGTRLTVL.

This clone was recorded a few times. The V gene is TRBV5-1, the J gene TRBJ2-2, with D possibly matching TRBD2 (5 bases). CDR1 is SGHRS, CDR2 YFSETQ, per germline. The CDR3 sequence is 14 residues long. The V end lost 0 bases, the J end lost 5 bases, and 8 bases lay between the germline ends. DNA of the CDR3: TGCGCCAGCAGCTTGGCTAGCATGACCGGGGAGCTGTTTTTT. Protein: CASSLASMTGELFF.

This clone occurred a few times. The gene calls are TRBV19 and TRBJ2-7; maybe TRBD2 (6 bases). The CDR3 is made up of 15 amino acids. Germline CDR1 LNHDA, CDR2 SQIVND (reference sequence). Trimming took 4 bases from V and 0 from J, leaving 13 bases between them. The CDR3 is CASSNLALSSYEQYF. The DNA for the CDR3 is TGTGCCAGTAGTAATCTAGCGCTCAGCTCCTACGAGCAGTACTTC.

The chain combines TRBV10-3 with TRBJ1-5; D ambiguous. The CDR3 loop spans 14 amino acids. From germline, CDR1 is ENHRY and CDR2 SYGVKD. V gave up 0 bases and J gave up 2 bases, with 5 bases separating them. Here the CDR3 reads CAISESPGNQPQHF. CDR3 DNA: TGTGCCATCAGTGAGTCCCCTGGCAATCAGCCCCAGCATTTT.

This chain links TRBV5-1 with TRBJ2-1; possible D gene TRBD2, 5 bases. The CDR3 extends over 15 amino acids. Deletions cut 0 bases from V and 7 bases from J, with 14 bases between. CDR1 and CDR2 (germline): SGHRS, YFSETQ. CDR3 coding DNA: TGCGCCAGCAGCTTGGTGGGGTCTAGCCGGAATGAGCAGTTCTTC. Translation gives CASSLVGSSRNEQFF.

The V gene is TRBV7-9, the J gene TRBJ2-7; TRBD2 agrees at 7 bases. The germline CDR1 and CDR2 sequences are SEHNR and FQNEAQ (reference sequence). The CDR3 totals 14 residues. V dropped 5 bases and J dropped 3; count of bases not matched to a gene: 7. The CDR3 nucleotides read TGTGCCAGCAGCCCTGGACTAGGCCACTACGAGCAGTACTTC. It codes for CASSPGLGHYEQYF.

CDR3 DNA sequence: TGTGCCAGCAGTGATCACCGGGGAGAGACCCAGTACTTC. The encoded protein is CASSDHRGETQYF. The chain couples TRBV6-1 to TRBJ2-5; D is possibly TRBD2 (5 bases). The V end lost 3 bases, the J end lost 4 bases, and 9 bases lay between the germline ends. Germline V gene data show CDR1 as MNHNS and CDR2 as SASEGT. The CDR3 has 13 amino acids.

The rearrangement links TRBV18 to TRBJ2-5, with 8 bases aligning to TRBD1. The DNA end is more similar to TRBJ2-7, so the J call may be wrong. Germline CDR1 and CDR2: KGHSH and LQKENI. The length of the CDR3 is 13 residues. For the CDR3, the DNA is TGTGCCAGCTCAGGCGGACAGGGTACCGAGCAGTACTTC. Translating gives CASSGGQGTEQYF.

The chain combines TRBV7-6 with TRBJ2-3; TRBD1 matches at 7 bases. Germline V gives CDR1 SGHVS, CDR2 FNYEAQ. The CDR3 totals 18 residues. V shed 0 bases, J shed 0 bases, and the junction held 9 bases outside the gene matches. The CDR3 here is CASSLAVRDRASTDTQYF. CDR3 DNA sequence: TGTGCCAGCAGCTTAGCGGTGCGCGACAGGGCGAGCACAGATACGCAGTATTTT.

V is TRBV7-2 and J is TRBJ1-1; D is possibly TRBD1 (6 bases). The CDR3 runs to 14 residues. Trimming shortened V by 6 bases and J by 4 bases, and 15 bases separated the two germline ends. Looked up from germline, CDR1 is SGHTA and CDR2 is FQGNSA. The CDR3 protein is CASRLGRGSTEAFF. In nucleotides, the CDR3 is TGTGCCAGCAGACTCGGAAGGGGGAGCACTGAAGCTTTCTTT.

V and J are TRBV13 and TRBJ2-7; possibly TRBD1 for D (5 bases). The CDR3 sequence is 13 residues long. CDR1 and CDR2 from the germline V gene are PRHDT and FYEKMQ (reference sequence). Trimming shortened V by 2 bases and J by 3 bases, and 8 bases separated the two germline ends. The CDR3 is CASSLRGFYEQYF. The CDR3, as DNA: TGTGCCAGCAGCTTAAGGGGTTTCTACGAGCAGTACTTC.

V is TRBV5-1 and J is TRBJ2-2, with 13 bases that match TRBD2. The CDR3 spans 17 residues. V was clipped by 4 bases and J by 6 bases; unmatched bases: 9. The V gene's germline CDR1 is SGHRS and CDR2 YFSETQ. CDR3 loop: CASSPQTSGGAAGELFF. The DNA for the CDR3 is TGCGCCAGCAGCCCGCAAACTAGCGGGGGGGCCGCCGGGGAGCTGTTTTTT.